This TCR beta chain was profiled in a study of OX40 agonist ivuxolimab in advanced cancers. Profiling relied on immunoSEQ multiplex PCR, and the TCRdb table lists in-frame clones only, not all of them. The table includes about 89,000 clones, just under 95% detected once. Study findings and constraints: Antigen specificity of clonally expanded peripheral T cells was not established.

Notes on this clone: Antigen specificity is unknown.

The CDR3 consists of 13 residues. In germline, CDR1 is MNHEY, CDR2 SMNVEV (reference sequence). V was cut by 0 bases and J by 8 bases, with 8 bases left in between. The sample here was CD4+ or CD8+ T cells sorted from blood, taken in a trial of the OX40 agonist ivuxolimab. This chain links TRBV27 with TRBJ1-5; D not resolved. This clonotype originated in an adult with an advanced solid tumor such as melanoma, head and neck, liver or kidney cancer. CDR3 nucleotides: TGTGCCAGCAGTTTATCGAAGAGGGAGCCCCAGCATTTT. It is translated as CASSLSKREPQHF.